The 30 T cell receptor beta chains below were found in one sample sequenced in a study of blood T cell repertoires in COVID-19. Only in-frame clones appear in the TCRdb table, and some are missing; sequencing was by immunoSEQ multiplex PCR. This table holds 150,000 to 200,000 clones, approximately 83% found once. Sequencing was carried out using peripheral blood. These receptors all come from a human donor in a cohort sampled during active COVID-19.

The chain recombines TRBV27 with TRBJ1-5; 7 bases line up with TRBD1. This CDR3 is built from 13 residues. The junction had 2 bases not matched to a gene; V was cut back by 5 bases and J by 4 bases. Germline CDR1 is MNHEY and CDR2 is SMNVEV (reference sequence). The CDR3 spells CASSNRGNQPQHF. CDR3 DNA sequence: TGTGCCAGCAGTAACAGGGGAAATCAGCCCCAGCATTTT.

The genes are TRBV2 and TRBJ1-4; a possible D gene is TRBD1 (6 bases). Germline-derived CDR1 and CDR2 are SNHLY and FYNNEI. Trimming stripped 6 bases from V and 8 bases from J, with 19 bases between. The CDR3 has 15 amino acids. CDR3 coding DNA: TGTGCCAGCAGGGGGGCGACAGCGGCGGACGAAAAACTGTTTTTT. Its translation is CASRGATAADEKLFF.

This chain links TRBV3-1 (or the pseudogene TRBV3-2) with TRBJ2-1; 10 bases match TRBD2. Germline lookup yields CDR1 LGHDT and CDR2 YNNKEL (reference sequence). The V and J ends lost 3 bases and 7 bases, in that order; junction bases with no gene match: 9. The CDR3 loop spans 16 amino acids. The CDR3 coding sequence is TGTGCCAGCAGCCAGAGCCTAGCGGGAGTGAGTAATGAGCAGTTCTTC. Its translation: CASSQSLAGVSNEQFF.

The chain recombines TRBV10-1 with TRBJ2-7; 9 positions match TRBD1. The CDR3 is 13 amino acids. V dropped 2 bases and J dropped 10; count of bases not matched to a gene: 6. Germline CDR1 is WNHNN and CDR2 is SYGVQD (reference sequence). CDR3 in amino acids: CASSEGTGGQQYF. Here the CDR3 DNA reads TGCGCCAGCAGTGAGGGAACAGGGGGCCAACAGTACTTC.

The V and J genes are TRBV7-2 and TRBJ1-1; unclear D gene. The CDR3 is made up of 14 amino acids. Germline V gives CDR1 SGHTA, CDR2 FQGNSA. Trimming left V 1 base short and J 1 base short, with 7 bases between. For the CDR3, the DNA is TGTGCCAGCAGCTTAGGACACGCGAACACTGAAGCTTTCTTT. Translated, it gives CASSLGHANTEAFF. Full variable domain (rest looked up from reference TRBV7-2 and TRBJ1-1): GAGVSQSPSNKVTEKGKDVELRCDPISGHTALYWYRQSLGQGLEFLIYFQGNSAPDKSGLPSDRFSAERTGGSVSTLTIQRTQQEDSAVYLCASSLGHANTEAFFGQGTRLTVV.

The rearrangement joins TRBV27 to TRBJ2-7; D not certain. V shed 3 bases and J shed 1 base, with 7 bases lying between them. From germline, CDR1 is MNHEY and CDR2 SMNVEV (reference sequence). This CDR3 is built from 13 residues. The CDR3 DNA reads TGTGCCAGCAGTTTCATTAGTTCCTACGAGCAGTACTTC. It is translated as CASSFISSYEQYF.

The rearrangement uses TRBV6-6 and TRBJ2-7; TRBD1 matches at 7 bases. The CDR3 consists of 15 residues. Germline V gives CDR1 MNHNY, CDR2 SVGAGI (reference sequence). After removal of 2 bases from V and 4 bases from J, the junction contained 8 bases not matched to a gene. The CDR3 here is CASSYDSTGPYEQYF. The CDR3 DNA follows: TGTGCCAGCAGTTACGATTCGACAGGGCCTTACGAGCAGTACTTC.

Here the CDR3 DNA reads TGTGCCAGCAGCGTAGGAGGACAGGGGGTCATGAACACTGAAGCTTTCTTT. Protein: CASSVGGQGVMNTEAFF. The rearrangement links TRBV9 to TRBJ1-1; 10 bases are shared with TRBD1. Unmatched junction bases numbered 5, after V lost 0 bases and J lost 0 bases. Looked up from germline, CDR1 is SGDLS and CDR2 is YYNGEE. The CDR3 extends over 17 amino acids.

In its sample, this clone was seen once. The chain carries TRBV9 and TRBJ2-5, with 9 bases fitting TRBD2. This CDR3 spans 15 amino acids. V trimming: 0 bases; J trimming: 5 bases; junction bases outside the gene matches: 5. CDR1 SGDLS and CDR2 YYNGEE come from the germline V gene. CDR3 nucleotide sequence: TGTGCCAGCAGCGTAGGCGGGGGGGCGATGGAGACCCAGTACTTC. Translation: CASSVGGGAMETQYF.

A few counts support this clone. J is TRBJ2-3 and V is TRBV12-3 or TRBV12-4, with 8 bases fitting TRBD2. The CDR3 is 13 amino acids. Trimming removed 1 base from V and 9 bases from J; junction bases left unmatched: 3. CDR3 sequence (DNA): TGTGCCAGCAGTTTAGGGACTAGCTTGACGCAGTATTTT. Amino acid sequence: CASSLGTSLTQYF.

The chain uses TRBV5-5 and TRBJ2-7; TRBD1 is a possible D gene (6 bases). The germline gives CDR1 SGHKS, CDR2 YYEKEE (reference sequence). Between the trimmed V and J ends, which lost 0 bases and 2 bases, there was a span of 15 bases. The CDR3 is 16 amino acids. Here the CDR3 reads CASSLAGTRDTYEQYF. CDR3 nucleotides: TGTGCCAGCAGCTTGGCCGGAACCAGGGACACCTACGAGCAGTACTTC.

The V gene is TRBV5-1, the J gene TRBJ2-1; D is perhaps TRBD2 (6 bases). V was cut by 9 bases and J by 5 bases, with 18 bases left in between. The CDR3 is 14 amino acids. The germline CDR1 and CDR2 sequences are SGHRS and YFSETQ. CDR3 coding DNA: TGCGCCACCACCCCTAGCGAGGGGAACAATGAGCAGTTCTTC. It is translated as CATTPSEGNNEQFF.

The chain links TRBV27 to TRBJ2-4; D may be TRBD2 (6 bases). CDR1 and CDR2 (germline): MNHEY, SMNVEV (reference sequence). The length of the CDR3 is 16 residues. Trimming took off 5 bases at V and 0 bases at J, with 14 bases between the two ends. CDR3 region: CASSPEGPVAKNIQYF. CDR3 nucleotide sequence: TGTGCCAGCAGTCCGGAGGGACCAGTAGCCAAAAACATTCAGTACTTC.

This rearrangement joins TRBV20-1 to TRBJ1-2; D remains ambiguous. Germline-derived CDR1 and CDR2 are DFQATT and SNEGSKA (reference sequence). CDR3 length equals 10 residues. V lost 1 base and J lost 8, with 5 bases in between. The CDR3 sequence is CSARGGGYTF. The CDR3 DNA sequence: TGCAGTGCTAGAGGAGGAGGCTACACCTTC.

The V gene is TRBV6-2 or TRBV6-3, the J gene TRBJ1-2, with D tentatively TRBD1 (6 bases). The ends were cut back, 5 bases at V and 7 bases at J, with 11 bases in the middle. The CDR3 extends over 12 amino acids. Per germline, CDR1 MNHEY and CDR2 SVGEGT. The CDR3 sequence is CASSDTGFGYTF. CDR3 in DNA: TGTGCCAGCAGTGATACAGGGTTTGGCTACACCTTC.

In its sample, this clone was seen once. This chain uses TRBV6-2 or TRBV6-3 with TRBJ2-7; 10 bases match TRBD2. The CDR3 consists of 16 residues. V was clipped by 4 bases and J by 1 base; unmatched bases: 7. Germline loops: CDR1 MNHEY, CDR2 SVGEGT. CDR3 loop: CASSSPSGRGSYEQYF. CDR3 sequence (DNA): TGTGCCAGCAGTTCTCCTAGCGGGAGAGGGTCCTACGAGCAGTACTTC.

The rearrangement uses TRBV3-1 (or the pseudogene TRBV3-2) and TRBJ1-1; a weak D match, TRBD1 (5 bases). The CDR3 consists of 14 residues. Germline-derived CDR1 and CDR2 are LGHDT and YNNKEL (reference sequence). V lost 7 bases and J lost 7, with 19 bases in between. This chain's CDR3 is CASTQVGDGSEAFF. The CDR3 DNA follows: TGTGCCAGCACTCAGGTCGGGGACGGGAGTGAAGCTTTCTTT.

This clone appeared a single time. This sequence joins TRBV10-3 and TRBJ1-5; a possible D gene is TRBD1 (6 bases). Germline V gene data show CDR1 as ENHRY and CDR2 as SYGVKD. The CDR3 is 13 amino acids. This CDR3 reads CPTRGGSNQPQHF. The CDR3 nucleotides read TGTCCCACCCGAGGGGGTAGCAATCAGCCCCAGCATTTT.

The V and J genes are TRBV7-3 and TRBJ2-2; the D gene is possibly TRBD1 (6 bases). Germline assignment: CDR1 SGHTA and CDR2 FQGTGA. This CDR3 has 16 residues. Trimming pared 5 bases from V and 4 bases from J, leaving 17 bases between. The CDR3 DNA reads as TGTGCCAGCAGCCCCCATTCCGGACAGATCACCGGGGAGCTGTTTTTT. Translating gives CASSPHSGQITGELFF.

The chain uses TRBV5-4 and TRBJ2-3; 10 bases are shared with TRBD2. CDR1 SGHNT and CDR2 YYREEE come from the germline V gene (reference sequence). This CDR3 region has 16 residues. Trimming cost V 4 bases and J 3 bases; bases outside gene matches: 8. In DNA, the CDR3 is TGTGCCAGCAGCCGGCCGGGACTAGCGTCGACAGATACGCAGTATTTT. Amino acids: CASSRPGLASTDTQYF.

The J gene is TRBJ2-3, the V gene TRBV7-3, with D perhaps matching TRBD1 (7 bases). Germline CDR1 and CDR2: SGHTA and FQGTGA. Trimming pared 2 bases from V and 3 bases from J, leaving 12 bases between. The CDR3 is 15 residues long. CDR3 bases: TGTGCCAGCAGCTTAGATCCAGGGGGGACAGATACGCAGTATTTT. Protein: CASSLDPGGTDTQYF. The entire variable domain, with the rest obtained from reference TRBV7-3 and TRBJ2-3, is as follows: GAGVSQTPSNKVTEKGKYVELRCDPISGHTALYWYRQSLGQGPEFLIYFQGTGAADDSGLPNDRFFAVRPEGSVSTLKIQRTERGDSAVYLCASSLDPGGTDTQYFGPGTRLTVL.

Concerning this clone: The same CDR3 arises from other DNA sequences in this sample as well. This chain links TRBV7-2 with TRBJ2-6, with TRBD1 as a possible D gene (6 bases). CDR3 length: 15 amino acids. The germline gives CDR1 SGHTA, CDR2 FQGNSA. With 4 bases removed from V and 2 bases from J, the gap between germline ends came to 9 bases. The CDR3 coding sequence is TGTGCCAGCAGCTCGACAGGTCCTGGGGCCAACGTCCTGACTTTC. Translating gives CASSSTGPGANVLTF.

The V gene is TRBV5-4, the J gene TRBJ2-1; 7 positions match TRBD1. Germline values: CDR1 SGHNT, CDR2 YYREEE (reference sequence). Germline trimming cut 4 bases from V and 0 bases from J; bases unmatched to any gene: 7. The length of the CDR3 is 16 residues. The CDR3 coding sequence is TGTGCCAGCAGCCCCCTACAGGGGAGCTCCTACAATGAGCAGTTCTTC. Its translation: CASSPLQGSSYNEQFF.

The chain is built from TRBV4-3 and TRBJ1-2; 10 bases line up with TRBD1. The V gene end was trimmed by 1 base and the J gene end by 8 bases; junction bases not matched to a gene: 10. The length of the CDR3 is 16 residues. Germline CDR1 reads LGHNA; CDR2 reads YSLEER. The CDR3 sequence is CASSQGPGQGSRGYTF. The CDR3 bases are TGCGCCAGCAGCCAAGGGCCGGGACAGGGGTCGAGGGGCTACACCTTC.

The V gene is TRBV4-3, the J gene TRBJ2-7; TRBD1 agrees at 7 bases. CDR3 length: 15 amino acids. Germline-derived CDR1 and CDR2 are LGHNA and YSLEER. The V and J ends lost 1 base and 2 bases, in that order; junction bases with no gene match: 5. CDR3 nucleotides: TGCGCCAGCAGCCAAGCGCACACAGGGGCCTACGAGCAGTACTTC. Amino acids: CASSQAHTGAYEQYF.

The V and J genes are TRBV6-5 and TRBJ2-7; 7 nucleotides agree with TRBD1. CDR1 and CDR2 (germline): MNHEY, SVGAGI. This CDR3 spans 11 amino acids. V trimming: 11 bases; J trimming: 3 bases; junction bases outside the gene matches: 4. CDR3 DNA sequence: TGTGCCGGACGGGACAGCTACGAGCAGTACTTC. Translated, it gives CAGRDSYEQYF.

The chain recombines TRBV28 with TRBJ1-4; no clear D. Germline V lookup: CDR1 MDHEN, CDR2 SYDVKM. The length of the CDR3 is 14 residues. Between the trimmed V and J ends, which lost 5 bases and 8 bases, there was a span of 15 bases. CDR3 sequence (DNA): TGTGCCAGCAGTCCGCCTTTTAGTAACGAAAAACTGTTTTTT. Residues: CASSPPFSNEKLFF.

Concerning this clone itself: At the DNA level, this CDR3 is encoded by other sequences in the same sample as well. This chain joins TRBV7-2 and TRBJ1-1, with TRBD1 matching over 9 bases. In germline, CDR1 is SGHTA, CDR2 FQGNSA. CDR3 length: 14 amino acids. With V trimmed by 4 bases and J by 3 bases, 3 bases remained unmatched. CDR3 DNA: TGTGCCAGCAGCTCAGACAGGGGGGACACTGAAGCTTTCTTT. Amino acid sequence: CASSSDRGDTEAFF.

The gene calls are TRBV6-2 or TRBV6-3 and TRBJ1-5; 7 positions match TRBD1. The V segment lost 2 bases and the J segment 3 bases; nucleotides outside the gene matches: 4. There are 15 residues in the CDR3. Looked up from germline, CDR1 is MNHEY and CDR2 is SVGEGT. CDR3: CASSYPGGINQPQHF. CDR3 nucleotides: TGTGCCAGCAGTTACCCAGGGGGGATCAATCAGCCCCAGCATTTT.

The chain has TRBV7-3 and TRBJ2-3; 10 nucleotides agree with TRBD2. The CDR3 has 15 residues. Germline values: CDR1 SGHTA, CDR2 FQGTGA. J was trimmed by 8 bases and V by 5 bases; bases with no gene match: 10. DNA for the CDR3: TGTGCCAGCAGCGGGGCTAGCGGGAGCTGGGTTACGCAGTATTTT. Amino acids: CASSGASGSWVTQYF.